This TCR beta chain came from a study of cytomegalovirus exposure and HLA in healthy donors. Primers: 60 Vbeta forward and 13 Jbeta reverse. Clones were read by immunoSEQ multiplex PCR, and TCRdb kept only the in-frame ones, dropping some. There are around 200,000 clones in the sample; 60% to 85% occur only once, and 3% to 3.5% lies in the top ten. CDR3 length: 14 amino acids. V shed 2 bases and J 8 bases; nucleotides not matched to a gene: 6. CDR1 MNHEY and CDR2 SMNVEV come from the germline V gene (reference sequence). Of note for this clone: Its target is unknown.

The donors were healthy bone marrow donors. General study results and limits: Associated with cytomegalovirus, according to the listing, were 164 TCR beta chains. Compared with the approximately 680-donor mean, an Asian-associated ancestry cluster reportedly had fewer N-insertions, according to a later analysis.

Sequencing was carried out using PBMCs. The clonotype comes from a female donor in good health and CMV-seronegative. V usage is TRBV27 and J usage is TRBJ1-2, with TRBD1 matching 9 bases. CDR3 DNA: TGTGCCAGCAGTTTAGTGGGACAGGGAGAGGGCTACACCTTC. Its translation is CASSLVGQGEGYTF.